Each of the 16 T cell receptor beta chains below was sequenced from the same sample in a study of tumor-infiltrating lymphocytes in primary liver carcinoma. From around 0.5 ug total RNA, TCR beta cDNA was generated with a primer in the constant region. Libraries covering TCR beta were generated through three nested multiplex PCR rounds (using a slightly modified ARM-PCR). Each of the first two PCR rounds ran roughly 10 cycles with TRBV1-TRBV30 forward and C-beta reverse primers. TCRdb re-analysed the multiplex PCR reads in MiXCR, keeping a single row per CDR3 protein. The sample yields about 180,000 distinct CDR3 sequences, about 55% seen once. The blood RNA (from unsorted whole blood) was obtained, and germline DNA was also extracted. The sequencing input was peripheral blood. These receptors were taken from a middle-aged man with primary liver carcinoma and hepatitis B virus infection.

This clonotype showed up just a few times. This CDR3 fails to terminate in the conserved phenylalanine or tryptophan, so it likely reflects a read error. Because the CDR3's place on the DNA is in doubt, the DNA is left out and the CDR3 is given as listed by TCRdb. V usage is TRBV6-5 and J usage is TRBJ1-1; the table's D call, TRBD1, has no DNA check behind it. Germline CDR1 and CDR2: MNHEY and SVGAGI. The CDR3 numbers 14 amino acids, ends counted. CDR3 region: CASSYNQGAQVTFL.

Regarding this clonotype: One junction end does not reproduce the germline sequence, and a read error may be involved. The rearrangement links TRBV4-2 to TRBJ2-3; TRBD2 aligns across 7 bases. This CDR3 has 14 residues. The germline V gene encodes CDR1 LGHNA and CDR2 YNFKEQ. The CDR3 sequence: CASGQDLKRDTQCF. CDR3 DNA: TGTGCCAGTGGCCAAGACCTGAAGCGGGATACGCAGTGTTTT.

This clonotype showed up just a few times. The V gene is TRBV7-9, the J gene TRBJ2-7; 9 bases agree with TRBD2. Germline CDR1 is SEHNR and CDR2 is FQNEAQ (reference sequence). V shed 5 bases, J shed 5 bases, and the junction held 10 bases outside the gene matches. The CDR3 is made up of 15 amino acids. CDR3 in DNA: TGTGCCAGCAGCAAAATAGGACTAGCGTGGGACGAGCAGTACTTC. Its protein product is CASSKIGLAWDEQYF.

Notes on this clonotype: Being one base from a much bigger clone, this may be a read error. This chain's CDR3 is CSSGPAGAEQIF. The CDR3 DNA reads as TGCAGCTCCGGTCCGGCTGGTGCTGAGCAGATCTTC. The chain links TRBV29-1 to TRBJ2-1; no firm D call. Germline V lookup: CDR1 SQVTM, CDR2 ANQGSEA. The CDR3 is 12 residues long.

This clonotype occurred once. The CDR3 end shows no conserved phenylalanine or tryptophan, and so a read error is likely. The chain recombines TRBV11-2 with TRBJ2-1, with D perhaps assigned TRBD1 or TRBD2 (6 bases each). The V end lost 5 bases, the J end lost 1 base, and 21 bases lay between the germline ends. Germline V gene sequence: CDR1 SGHAT, CDR2 FQNNGV. The length of the CDR3 is 18 residues. CDR3 nucleotides: TGTGCCAGCAGCCACCCACGAGGGGGGAGGCGTTCCTACAATGAGCAGTTCCTC. Its translation: CASSHPRGGRRSYNEQFL.

Concerning this clonotype: One junction end disagrees with the germline gene, perhaps due to a read error. This chain links TRBV11-2 with TRBJ2-1; 13 bases are shared with TRBD2. CDR1 SGHAT and CDR2 FQNNGV come from the germline V gene. CDR3 length equals 16 residues. CDR3: CANSFRLAGGPDEHFF. CDR3 sequence (DNA): TGTGCCAACAGCTTTAGACTAGCGGGAGGACCGGATGAGCACTTCTTC.

This clonotype was detected many times. The rearrangement links TRBV11-2 to TRBJ2-1; 8 bases are a match to TRBD2. The germline CDR1 and CDR2 sequences are SGHAT and FQNNGV. V trimming: 0 bases; J trimming: 7 bases; junction bases outside the gene matches: 2. This CDR3 has 14 amino acids. CDR3 in amino acids: CASSLEGGRNEQFF. In nucleotides, the CDR3 is TGTGCCAGCAGCTTAGAGGGCGGGAGGAATGAGCAGTTCTTC.

As to this clonotype: The final CDR3 position lacks the conserved phenylalanine or tryptophan, pointing to a likely read error. V and J are TRBV6-6 and TRBJ2-6; 8 nucleotides match TRBD1. J was trimmed by 2 bases and V by 6 bases; bases with no gene match: 0. CDR3 size: 14 residues. Germline-derived CDR1 and CDR2 are MNHNY and SVGAGI (reference sequence). CDR3 bases: TGTGCCAGCAGCAGGGGGCCTGGGGCCAACGTCCTGACTATC. Translated: CASSRGPGANVLTI.

This clonotype was picked up a small number of times. The chain couples TRBV12-3 or TRBV12-4 to TRBJ2-7; D is unresolved. This CDR3 spans 12 amino acids. Trimming took 3 bases from V and 3 from J, leaving 6 bases between them. CDR3 coding DNA: TGTGCCAGCAGTTTTCGGAACTACGAGCAGTACTTC. Protein product: CASSFRNYEQYF.

The rearrangement joins TRBV6-6 to TRBJ2-5, with TRBD2 matching 10 bases. V lost 2 bases, J lost 4 bases, and 4 bases stayed unmatched. The CDR3 has 15 residues. CDR1 and CDR2 (germline): MNHNY, SVGAGI (reference sequence). CDR3 loop: CASSYPQRGGETQYF. The CDR3, as DNA: TGTGCCAGCAGTTACCCTCAGCGGGGGGGAGAGACCCAGTACTTC.

The chain has TRBV6-1 and TRBJ1-1, with D maybe TRBD1 (6 bases). This CDR3 contains 14 residues. V dropped 7 bases and J dropped 0 bases, with 12 bases sitting between them. Germline-derived CDR1 and CDR2 are MNHNS and SASEGT. The CDR3 nucleotides are TGTGCCAGCACCGGGACACCTATGAACACTGAAGCTTTCTTT. Translating it yields CASTGTPMNTEAFF.

V gene TRBV7-9 combines with J gene TRBJ2-1; D may be TRBD1 (6 bases). Trimming cost V 3 bases and J 6 bases, with 9 bases left between them. Germline-derived CDR1 and CDR2 are SEHNR and FQNEAQ (reference sequence). The CDR3 has 13 amino acids. CDR3 protein: CASSFTGRNEQFF. CDR3 in DNA: TGTGCCAGCAGCTTCACAGGGCGCAATGAGCAGTTCTTC.

This clonotype showed up many times. DNA for the CDR3: TGTGCCAGCAGCAACGACAGGGGGCTCACCTACGAGCAGTACTTC. Protein: CASSNDRGLTYEQYF. The chain employs TRBV11-2 and TRBJ2-7, with TRBD1 identical over 10 bases. Trimming removed 5 bases from V and 2 bases from J; junction bases left unmatched: 6. The length of the CDR3 is 15 residues. Germline values: CDR1 SGHAT, CDR2 FQNNGV.

A remark on this clonotype: A much larger clone is a single base away; this may be a read error. The V and J genes are TRBV11-1 and TRBJ1-6; D is perhaps TRBD1 (5 bases). This CDR3 region has 13 residues. Germline V gene lookup returns CDR1 SGHAT and CDR2 FQDESV (reference sequence). The CDR3 DNA reads as TGTGCCGGCAGCCGGACACTGGTTTCACCCCTCCACTTT. Protein: CAGSRTLVSPLHF. The whole variable domain, remainder taken from reference TRBV11-1 and TRBJ1-6, is EAEVAQSPRYKITEKSQAVAFWCDPISGHATLYWYRQILGQGPELLVQFQDESVVDDSQLPKDRFSAERLKGVDSTLKIQPAELGDSAMYLCAGSRTLVSPLHFGNGTRLTVT.

CDR3 amino acids: CASSLSAGGDEQYF. CDR3 sequence (DNA): TGTGCCAGCAGTTTATCGGCTGGGGGTGACGAGCAGTACTTC. The V call is TRBV12-3 or TRBV12-4, the J call TRBJ2-7, with D possibly being TRBD1 or TRBD2 (5 bases each). The CDR3 has 14 amino acids. Trimming removed 2 bases at V and 5 bases at J, with 13 bases between.

The chain couples TRBV12-3 or TRBV12-4 to TRBJ2-2, with D maybe TRBD1 (5 bases). V lost 5 bases, J lost 4 bases, and 8 bases lay in between. This CDR3 spans 13 amino acids. CDR3 sequence: CASSGHGTGELFF. The DNA of the CDR3 is TGTGCCAGCAGTGGACATGGCACCGGGGAGCTGTTTTTT.